The sequence of this T cell receptor (beta chain) was determined in a study of T-cell memory formation after mild COVID-19. Study observations and caveats: Clones shrinking from day 15 to 85 showed even CD4/CD8 mixes; later expanders tilted CD4+. Some clones that responded turned up in pre-infection memory, which suggests that cross-reactive memory joined in.

Constant-segment primers served in 5'RACE that generated TCR alpha and TCR beta cDNA libraries bearing sample barcodes and UMIs. TCRdb reprocessed the 5' RACE reads with MiXCR, giving one entry per CDR3 protein. The repertoire has about 280,000 distinct CDR3 sequences, less than 9.5% of them found once; the top ten carry about 22%. This clonotype was picked up a small number of times. Its cognate antigen is unknown. V gave up 2 bases and J gave up 4 bases, with 12 bases separating them. Per the germline V gene, CDR1 is LGHDT and CDR2 is YNNKEL (reference sequence). The CDR3 is made up of 14 amino acids.

Material for sequencing was PBMCs or a T cell subset sorted from them (not recorded which). The receptor was derived from a young man who had mild COVID-19 (a few samples of this study predate the infection). Cell type and time point are not known. V gene TRBV3-1 combines with J gene TRBJ2-7; weak D call: TRBD1 (5 bases). This CDR3 is CASSQSGAPYEQYV. CDR3 DNA: TGTGCCAGCAGCCAATCTGGGGCGCCGTACGAGCAGTACGTC.